This T cell receptor (beta chain) was sequenced during a study of identical twins. TCRdb re-called the 5' RACE reads through MiXCR, storing one row per CDR3 protein. The sample carries some 790,000 distinct CDR3 sequences, around a sixth recorded once. The CDR3 runs to 14 residues. CDR1 and CDR2 from the germline V gene are MNHNS and SASEGT. The V segment lost 4 bases and the J segment 4 bases; nucleotides outside the gene matches: 7. This clonotype showed up just a few times. Its target is not known. Study-level findings and limits: Monozygotic twin pairs showed more out-of-frame TCR alpha sharing than models estimated.

Everyone who donated was a healthy Caucasian. This sample also belongs to another study, concerning T cells expressing NK-cell markers.

Sample: PBMCs. The origin of this receptor is a young woman in good health. V is TRBV6-1 and J is TRBJ2-7; 7 nucleotides match TRBD1. CDR3 coding DNA: TGTGCCAGCAGTGTGCGACAGGGAACTTACGAGCAGTACTTC. Protein product: CASSVRQGTYEQYF.